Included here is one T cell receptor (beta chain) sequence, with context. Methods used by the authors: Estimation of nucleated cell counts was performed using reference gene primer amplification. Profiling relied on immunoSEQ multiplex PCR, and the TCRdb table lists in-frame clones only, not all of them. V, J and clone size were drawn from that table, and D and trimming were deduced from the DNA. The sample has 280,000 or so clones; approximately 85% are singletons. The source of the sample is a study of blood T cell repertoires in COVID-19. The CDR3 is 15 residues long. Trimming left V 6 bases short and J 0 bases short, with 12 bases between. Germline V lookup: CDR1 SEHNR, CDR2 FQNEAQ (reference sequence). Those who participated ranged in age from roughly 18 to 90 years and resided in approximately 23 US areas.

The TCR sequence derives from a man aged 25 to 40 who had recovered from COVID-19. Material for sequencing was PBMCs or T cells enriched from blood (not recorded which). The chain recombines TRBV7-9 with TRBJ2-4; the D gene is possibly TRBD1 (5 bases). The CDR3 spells CASRDTDEAKNIQYF. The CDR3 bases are TGTGCCAGCAGGGACACTGATGAAGCCAAAAACATTCAGTACTTC.